Sequencing of this TCR beta chain was carried out in a study of shared clonotypes between healthy human individuals. General study results and limits: Though the depth was large, rarefaction showed that sorted-subset sequencing was incomplete. Among donors, the sharing of clonotypes was expected to be influenced by sequencing depth.

From CD4+ cells came CD45RA+ naive and CD45RA-negative memory subsets. Replicate PCRs for sorted subsets used 200 ng DNA; this equaled tens of thousands of T cell genomes. Assay: immunoSEQ multiplex PCR; the TCRdb copy retains only in-frame clones and omits some. Here the sample spans about 2.3 million clones, under 95% being singletons. V was shortened by 0 bases and J by 11 bases, with 13 bases between the two germline ends. The CDR3 is 13 amino acids. Per the germline V gene, CDR1 is MGHRA and CDR2 is YSYEKL. Worth noting for this clone: Antigen unknown.

The rearrangement uses TRBV4-1 and TRBJ1-1, with D possibly being TRBD1 (6 bases). The sequenced sample was naive CD4+ T cells from PBMCs. Sample subset: CD45RA+ positively selected. This clonotype originated in a man in his late teens or twenties in good health. Some clones in this sample may be carry-over from other donors' samples. DNA for the CDR3: TGCGCCAGCAGCCAAGAGTTCGTCGGACAGGCTTTCTTT. It encodes CASSQEFVGQAFF.